This TCR beta chain appears in the sequencing data of a study of blood T cell repertoires in COVID-19. Study at large: Acute and convalescent COVID-19 samples came from the United States, Italy and Spain. PBMCs, B-cell-depleted T cells, or T cells were the source of the cDNA or gDNA that made up the material.

Note on this clone: Other DNA variants within this sample encode the same CDR3.

In the original processing: Amplification with reference gene primers provided the estimates of nucleated cell counts. Generated by immunoSEQ multiplex PCR, the TCRdb table keeps only in-frame clones and is missing some. That table supplies the V and J calls and clone size; D and trimming were determined from the DNA. The sample holds approximately 670,000 clones, over 80% seen once. V lost 6 bases to trimming and J lost 1 base, with 4 bases between them. This CDR3 contains 11 residues. Germline CDR1 reads SEHNR; CDR2 reads FQNEAQ (reference sequence). The chain carries TRBV7-9 and TRBJ2-7, with D unresolved. Material for sequencing was peripheral blood. The receptor comes from a woman aged 18-35 years with acute or convalescent COVID-19. CDR3 DNA: TGTGCCAGCAGTCTTTCCTACGAGCAGTACTTC. Translated: CASSLSYEQYF.